This T cell receptor beta chain comes out of a study of cytotoxic CD8 clonotypes in ibrutinib-treated CLL. Study background: Patients: some eleven relapsed/refractory, approximately 14 treatment-naive, some 18 IGHV unmutated. The taking of response samples occurred after a median about 12 months of treatment, with a range of 6 to 36. Sample averages reached around 270,000 productive templates and tens of thousands of productive rearrangements. Points from the study as a whole: Higher clonality was seen at ibrutinib response and a return toward baseline at progression.

Sequencing used immunoSEQ multiplex PCR; TCRdb keeps in-frame clones, though not all of them. The repertoire holds approximately 350,000 clones, with 67% as singletons. Between the trimmed V and J ends, which lost 3 bases and 3 bases, there was a span of 9 bases. The CDR3 runs to 13 residues. Germline values: CDR1 LGHNA, CDR2 YSLEER. This clone was counted a single time. Its antigen is currently unknown. The sequence was collected from a human donor with chronic lymphocytic leukemia. The material was PBMCs, obtained after 36 months of ibrutinib treatment. The V gene is TRBV4-3, the J gene TRBJ2-7, with TRBD1 as a possible D gene (6 bases). The CDR3 DNA reads TGCGCCAGCAGCCATACAGGGCTCTACGAGCAGTACTTC. This sequence encodes CASSHTGLYEQYF.